This T cell receptor beta chain is from a study of cytomegalovirus exposure and HLA in healthy donors. The wider study: Falling in the Caucasian-associated ancestry cluster were 80% to 85% of under 450 genotyped donors. Study outcomes and limitations: Relative to equally common others, HLA-associated TCR beta chains showed greater clonal expansion in a later analysis. Associated with cytomegalovirus, according to the listing, were fewer than 200 TCR beta chains. Across all donors, roughly uniform sequencing depth was an assumption of the presence/absence analyses.

The sample holds many counts of this clone. Its target is unknown. This CDR3 is also generated by other DNA sequences in the sample. It was with 60 Vbeta and 13 Jbeta primers that the PCR ran. Method: immunoSEQ multiplex PCR; TCRdb's copy keeps in-frame clones and lacks some. The sample yields approximately 150,000 clones, approximately 70% seen once. The germline V and J ends were trimmed by 0 bases and 5 bases, with 11 bases remaining between them. CDR1 and CDR2 from the germline V gene are SGDLS and YYNGEE. The length of the CDR3 is 14 residues. This TCR was sampled from a woman aged 40 to 50 in good health and CMV-seropositive. Specimen: PBMCs. V usage is TRBV9 and J usage is TRBJ1-1, with D tentatively TRBD1 (5 bases). The chain's CDR3 is CASSVAGGMTEAFF. DNA of the CDR3: TGTGCCAGCAGCGTAGCTGGGGGGATGACTGAAGCTTTCTTT.